This T cell receptor (beta chain) was observed in a study of PD-1 blockade in classical Hodgkin lymphoma. Findings and limits, study-wide: Before treatment, complete responders showed about the same diversity as newly diagnosed patients. Possible causes of repertoire differences, disease activity or prior therapy, remain undefined. According to reports, newly diagnosed patients had lower baseline TCR diversity than healthy donors, and relapsed/refractory patients had lower baseline TCR diversity still.

TCRdb keeps only in-frame clones here, not all; method: immunoSEQ multiplex PCR. The data hold about 31,000 clones, with about 80% observed a single time. Trimming took 1 base from V and 2 from J; bases not matched to a gene: 3. Germline V gives CDR1 LGHNA, CDR2 YSLEER. The CDR3 covers 15 residues. As for time point: cycle 4 day 1 (C4D1), after around six weeks of nivolumab. All patients experienced relapse after autologous stem cell transplantation, and brentuximab vedotin exposure was variable. Complete response, partial response or progressive disease were the best responses. Comment on this clone: Its antigen is unknown.

The material sequenced was peripheral blood mononuclear cells (PBMCs), taken before the fourth cycle of nivolumab. The chain combines TRBV4-3 with TRBJ2-7; 9 bases fit TRBD2. The TCR originated in a human donor with classical Hodgkin lymphoma. This chain's CDR3 is CASSQGSGGPYEQYF. CDR3 coding DNA: TGCGCCAGCAGCCAAGGGAGCGGGGGGCCCTACGAGCAGTACTTC.